The source of this TCR beta chain is a study of blood T cell repertoires in COVID-19. Across the whole study: The United States, Italy and Spain provided the acute and convalescent COVID-19 samples. T cells, B-cell-depleted T cells, or PBMCs provided the cDNA or gDNA that served as material.

The table came from immunoSEQ multiplex PCR; TCRdb's copy has only in-frame clones and leaves some out. Among some 120,000 clones listed, approximately 80% were seen once. The CDR3 consists of 14 residues. V shed 1 base and J shed 6 bases, with 7 bases lying between them. Germline V gene lookup returns CDR1 SEHNR and CDR2 FQNEAQ (reference sequence). This sequence originates from a woman aged 60-75 years with acute or convalescent COVID-19. The sequencing sample was made of peripheral blood. The chain links TRBV7-9 to TRBJ1-6; D possibly corresponds to TRBD1 (6 bases). The CDR3 DNA follows: TGTGCCAGCAGCTTAGGGACAGTTAATTCACCCCTCCACTTT. Encoded protein: CASSLGTVNSPLHF.